What follows describes a single TCR beta chain. The antigen is unknown. This specimen comes from a study of OX40 agonist ivuxolimab in advanced cancers. Study at large: Ivuxolimab, which is an agonistic anti-OX40 (CD134) antibody, was administered to the patients. Three dose-escalation patients had partial responses: one with hepatocellular carcinoma and two with cutaneous melanoma.

Here immunoSEQ multiplex PCR was the method, and the copy in TCRdb shows in-frame clones only, minus some. The top ten hold 35% to 50% of the sample, which has about 25,000 clones, around 85% seen once. General observations from the study: Patients with a partial response at 0.1-3.0 mg/kg had among the lowest clonal expansion.

Trimming shortened V by 4 bases and J by 2 bases, and 12 bases separated the two germline ends. This CDR3 has 15 residues. Germline CDR1 and CDR2: LNHDA and SQIVND (reference sequence). The sequencing used CD4+ or CD8+ T cells sorted from blood, collected in a trial of the OX40 agonist ivuxolimab. The sequence was collected from an adult with an advanced solid tumor such as melanoma, head and neck, liver or kidney cancer. This rearrangement joins TRBV19 to TRBJ1-3; D may be TRBD1 (5 bases). The CDR3: CASSSTGNAGNTIYF. The CDR3 nucleotides read TGTGCCAGTAGTAGTACAGGTAACGCTGGAAACACCATATATTTT.